Presented here are 5 T cell receptor beta chains from one specimen sequenced in a study of blood T cell repertoires in COVID-19. Produced via immunoSEQ multiplex PCR; TCRdb's table is partial and in-frame only. The sample includes over 200,000 clones, roughly 80% seen only once; the top ten take around 5.4%. The source material was peripheral blood. These receptors were collected from a human donor in a cohort sampled during active COVID-19.

This chain links TRBV3-1 (or the pseudogene TRBV3-2) with TRBJ2-5, with 8 bases matching TRBD1. This CDR3 has 16 amino acids. CDR1 is LGHDT and CDR2 is YNNKEL in the germline V gene (reference sequence). J was trimmed by 6 bases and V by 3 bases; bases with no gene match: 12. The CDR3 spells CASSHGDRSRRQTQYF. The CDR3 bases are TGTGCCAGCAGCCACGGGGACAGGTCCCGACGTCAGACCCAGTACTTC.

The count of this clone is one. The CDR3 nucleotides read TGTGCCAGCAGGGTCGGGGGGGGAAGGAATGAAAAACTGTTTTTT. Translated: CASRVGGGRNEKLFF. The gene calls are TRBV7-2 and TRBJ1-4; D perhaps matches TRBD1 (5 bases). Germline lookup yields CDR1 SGHTA and CDR2 FQGNSA. With 6 bases removed from V and 5 bases from J, the gap between germline ends came to 16 bases. The CDR3 is 15 residues long.

The V call is TRBV25-1, the J call TRBJ2-6; 8 positions match TRBD1. Trimming at V came to 7 bases and at J to 3 bases, leaving 11 bases not matched to a gene. There are 17 residues in the CDR3. Germline V gives CDR1 MGHDK, CDR2 SYGVNS. CDR3 in DNA: TGTGCCAGCACGCCACAGGGGGAGGTCGGTGGGGCCAACGTCCTGACTTTC. Residues: CASTPQGEVGGANVLTF.

V usage is TRBV10-1 and J usage is TRBJ2-6; TRBD1 agrees at 10 bases. This CDR3 contains 17 residues. Germline CDR1 and CDR2: WNHNN and SYGVQD (reference sequence). J lost 4 bases, V lost 3 bases, and 6 bases had no gene match. The CDR3 bases are TGCGCCAGCAGTGACCCGGGACAGGGGACGGGGGCCAACGTCCTGACTTTC. It is translated as CASSDPGQGTGANVLTF.

In this sample, this clone turned up once. The rearrangement links TRBV6-5 to TRBJ1-1, with D possibly TRBD1 on 5 matching bases. V lost 0 bases to trimming and J lost 7 bases, with 9 bases between them. Per germline, CDR1 MNHEY and CDR2 SVGAGI. This CDR3 has 13 residues. The CDR3 loop is CASSYSRGLEAFF. The CDR3 DNA reads TGTGCCAGCAGTTACTCGAGGGGACTTGAAGCTTTCTTT.